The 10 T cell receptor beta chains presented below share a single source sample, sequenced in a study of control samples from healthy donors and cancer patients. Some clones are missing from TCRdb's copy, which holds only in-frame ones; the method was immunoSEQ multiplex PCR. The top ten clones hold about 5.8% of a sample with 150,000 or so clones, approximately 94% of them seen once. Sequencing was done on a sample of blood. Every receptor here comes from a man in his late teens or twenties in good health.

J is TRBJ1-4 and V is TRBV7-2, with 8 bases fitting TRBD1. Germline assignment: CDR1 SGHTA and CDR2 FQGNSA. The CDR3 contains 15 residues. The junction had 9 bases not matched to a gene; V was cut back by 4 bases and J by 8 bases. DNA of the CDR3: TGTGCCAGCAGCTGGGTCAGGGGGCCGAGGGAAAAACTGTTTTTT. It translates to CASSWVRGPREKLFF.

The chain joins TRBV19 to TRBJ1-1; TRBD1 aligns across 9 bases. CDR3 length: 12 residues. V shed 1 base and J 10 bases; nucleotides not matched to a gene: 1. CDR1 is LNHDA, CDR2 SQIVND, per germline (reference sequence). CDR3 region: CASSIVDRGAFF. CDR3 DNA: TGTGCCAGTAGTATAGTGGACAGGGGAGCTTTCTTT.

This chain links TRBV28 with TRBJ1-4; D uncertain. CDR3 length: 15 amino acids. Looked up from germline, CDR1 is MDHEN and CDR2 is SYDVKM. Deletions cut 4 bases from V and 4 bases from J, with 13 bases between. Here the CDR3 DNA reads TGTGCCAGCAGTTCAAGGACCTCCCGTAATGAAAAACTGTTTTTT. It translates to CASSSRTSRNEKLFF.

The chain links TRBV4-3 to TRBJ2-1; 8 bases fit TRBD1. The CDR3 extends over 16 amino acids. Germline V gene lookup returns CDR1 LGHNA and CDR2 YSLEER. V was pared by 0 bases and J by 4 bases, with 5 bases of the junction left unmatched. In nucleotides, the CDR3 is TGCGCCAGCAGCCAAGACGGGACAGGAGAATACAATGAGCAGTTCTTC. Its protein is CASSQDGTGEYNEQFF.

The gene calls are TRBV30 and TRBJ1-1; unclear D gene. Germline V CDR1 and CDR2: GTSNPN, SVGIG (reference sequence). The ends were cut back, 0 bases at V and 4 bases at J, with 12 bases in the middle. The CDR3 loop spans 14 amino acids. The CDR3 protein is CAWSVLGFGTEAFF. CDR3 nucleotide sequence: TGTGCCTGGAGTGTACTGGGGTTTGGCACTGAAGCTTTCTTT.

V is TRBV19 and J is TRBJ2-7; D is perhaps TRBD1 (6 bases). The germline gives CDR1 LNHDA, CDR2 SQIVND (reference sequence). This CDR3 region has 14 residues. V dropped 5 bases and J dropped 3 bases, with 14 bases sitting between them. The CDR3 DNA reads TGTGCCAGTAGTGCAGGGGCGAGGGTCTACGAGCAGTACTTC. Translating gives CASSAGARVYEQYF.

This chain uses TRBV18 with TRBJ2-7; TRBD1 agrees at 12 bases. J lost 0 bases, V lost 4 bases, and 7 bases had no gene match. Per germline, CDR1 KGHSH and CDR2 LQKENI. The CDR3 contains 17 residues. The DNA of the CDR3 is TGTGCCAGCTCACGAGAACCGGGACAGGGGGCCTCCTACGAGCAGTACTTC. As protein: CASSREPGQGASYEQYF.

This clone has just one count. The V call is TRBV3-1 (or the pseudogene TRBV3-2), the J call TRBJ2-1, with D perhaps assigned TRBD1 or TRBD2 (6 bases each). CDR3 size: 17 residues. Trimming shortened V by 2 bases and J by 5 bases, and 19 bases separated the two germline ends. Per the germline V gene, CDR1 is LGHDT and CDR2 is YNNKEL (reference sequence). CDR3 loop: CASSQRSGAKSNNEQFF. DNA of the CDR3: TGTGCCAGCAGCCAAAGGTCGGGGGCCAAATCCAACAATGAGCAGTTCTTC.

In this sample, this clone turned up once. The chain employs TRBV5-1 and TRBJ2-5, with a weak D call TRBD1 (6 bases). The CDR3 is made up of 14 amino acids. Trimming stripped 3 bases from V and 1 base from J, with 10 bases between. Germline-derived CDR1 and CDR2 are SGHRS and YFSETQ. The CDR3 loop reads CASSSTGGQETQYF. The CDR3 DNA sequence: TGCGCCAGCAGCTCGACAGGAGGCCAAGAGACCCAGTACTTC.

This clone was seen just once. CDR3 nucleotides: TGTGCCAGCAGCGCCCTCGGTCTCTCTGACTCACCCCTCCACTTT. As protein: CASSALGLSDSPLHF. The V call is TRBV9, the J call TRBJ1-6; D not resolved. The germline V and J ends were trimmed by 3 bases and 10 bases, with 17 bases remaining between them. The CDR3 length is 15 residues. CDR1 and CDR2 (germline): SGDLS, YYNGEE.